The 15 T cell receptor beta chains listed next were all sequenced from one sample in a study of post-analysis software for immune sequencing data (dated by TCRdb to the mid-2010s). Beyond this particular receptor, the publication reports: Four to six TRBV segments, including TRBV5-6, TRBV5-1 and TRBV20-1, were significantly more frequent in patients than controls.

The library was prepared using PCR. Sequenced using an Illumina HiSeq 2500. Unique molecular identifiers were incorporated into TCR beta cDNA libraries to reduce PCR and sequencing biases. Using fastp at Q25 and MiXCR, TCRdb reprocessed the public reads and kept productive beta chains. Rows with one shared CDR3 protein collapse into an entry with the most common genes and DNA. The sample table records about 770,000 distinct CDR3 sequences; 46% of these occur just once. The biggest ten clones account for 4.9% of the sample. These receptors have no known antigen. Sequencing input: blood. These receptors came from a girl aged 10-17 years with multiple sclerosis.

This chain connects TRBV29-1 to TRBJ2-1; D gene ambiguous. CDR1 is SQVTM and CDR2 is ANQGSEA in the germline V gene. Deletions cut 0 bases from V and 2 bases from J, with 8 bases between. The CDR3 runs 14 residues. The CDR3 region has the DNA TGCAGCGTTGAAGATCTGGGGACCTACAATGAGCAGTTCTTC. Protein product: CSVEDLGTYNEQFF.

This clonotype was observed a handful of times. The chain carries TRBV9 and TRBJ1-2; TRBD1 might be the D (6 bases). Trimming stripped 0 bases from V and 5 bases from J, with 14 bases between. Germline V lookup: CDR1 SGDLS, CDR2 YYNGEE. CDR3 length equals 15 residues. As DNA, the CDR3 is TGTGCCAGCAGCGTAGCTGAGGGACACGGATATGGCTACACCTTC. Protein: CASSVAEGHGYGYTF.

The CDR3 protein is CATAESSYNEQFF. The CDR3, as DNA: TGTGCCACGGCGGAGAGCTCCTACAATGAGCAGTTCTTC. The chain couples TRBV24-1 to TRBJ2-1; D remains ambiguous. This CDR3 is 13 amino acids long. Germline-derived CDR1 and CDR2 are KGHDR and SFDVKD. Between the trimmed V and J ends, which lost 10 bases and 0 bases, there was a span of 9 bases.

V gene TRBV5-1 combines with J gene TRBJ2-7; 16 bases are shared with TRBD2. The DNA end is a closer match to TRBJ2-5, so the J assignment may be wrong. Germline loops: CDR1 SGHRS, CDR2 YFSETQ. CDR3 length: 18 amino acids. CDR3 region: CASSPGLAGGYSTETQYF. DNA for the CDR3: TGCGCCAGCAGTCCGGGACTAGCGGGAGGGTACAGCACGGAGACCCAGTACTTC.

The CDR3 reads CASSPDTSYNEQFF. CDR3 sequence (DNA): TGCGCCAGCAGTCCGGACACCTCCTACAATGAGCAGTTCTTC. The chain is built from TRBV10-1 and TRBJ2-1; TRBD1 might be the D (5 bases). The germline V and J ends were trimmed by 5 bases and 0 bases, with 8 bases remaining between them. Germline V gene sequence: CDR1 WNHNN, CDR2 SYGVQD (reference sequence). The CDR3 sequence is 14 residues long.

This clonotype was counted a few times. The chain has TRBV6-5 and TRBJ2-4; D not resolved. Germline V CDR1 and CDR2: MNHEY, SVGAGI. Between the trimmed V and J ends, which lost 5 bases and 0 bases, there was a span of 5 bases. This CDR3 comprises 13 residues. CDR3 in DNA: TGTGCCAGCAGTCCCTCAGCCAAAAACATTCAGTACTTC. Its protein is CASSPSAKNIQYF.

The sample holds a few counts of this clonotype. The gene calls are TRBV3-1 and TRBJ2-7; TRBD2 agrees at 11 bases. Germline-derived CDR1 and CDR2 are LGHDT and YNNKEL (reference sequence). The CDR3 is 16 amino acids. V lost 1 base to trimming and J lost 3 bases; unmatched junction nucleotides: 5. The CDR3 DNA sequence: TGTGCCAGCAGCCAAGCCCGGACTAGCGGGCGCTACGAGCAGTACTTC. Translated, it gives CASSQARTSGRYEQYF.

This clonotype was seen only a few times. V gene TRBV6-2 or TRBV6-3 combines with J gene TRBJ2-1, with D maybe TRBD2 (7 bases). V dropped 9 bases and J dropped 7 bases, with 22 bases sitting between them. The CDR3 contains 15 residues. Looked up from germline, CDR1 is MNHEY and CDR2 is SVGEGT. The CDR3 loop reads CARGLRSARGNEQFF. The CDR3 DNA sequence: TGTGCCAGGGGACTAAGGTCCGCAAGGGGGAATGAGCAGTTCTTC.

This clonotype showed up just a few times. The V call is TRBV12-3 or TRBV12-4, the J call TRBJ1-2; TRBD1 is a possible D gene (6 bases). V was trimmed by 5 bases and J by 2 bases, leaving 9 bases between them. CDR3 length: 13 residues. CDR3: CASSQRGNYGYTF. The CDR3 bases are TGTGCCAGCAGTCAGAGGGGGAACTATGGCTACACCTTC.

Written as DNA, the CDR3 is TGTGCCAGCAGCAAGGGGGGCGGGAGCATTTATGAGCAGTTCTTC. Translation: CASSKGGGSIYEQFF. The rearrangement uses TRBV7-2 and TRBJ2-1; TRBD2 is a possible D gene (7 bases). The CDR3 is 15 amino acids. Trimming took 5 bases from V and 8 from J, leaving 19 bases between them. Germline V CDR1 and CDR2: SGHTA, FQGNSA.

The chain joins TRBV20-1 to TRBJ2-7, with 8 bases aligning to TRBD2. Trimming cost V 4 bases and J 4 bases; bases outside gene matches: 12. The CDR3 contains 15 residues. CDR1 is DFQATT and CDR2 is SNEGSKA in the germline V gene (reference sequence). The CDR3, as DNA: TGCAGTGCTACATCAAGCGGGGGATCGGTATACGAGCAGTACTTC. It codes for CSATSSGGSVYEQYF.

This chain links TRBV7-2 with TRBJ2-1; 8 bases agree with TRBD2. Trimming took 5 bases from V and 6 from J; bases not matched to a gene: 15. Germline values: CDR1 SGHTA, CDR2 FQGNSA. The CDR3 extends over 17 amino acids. CDR3 DNA sequence: TGTGCCAGCAGCCAACCCGTAGCGGGACTCGCACCCAATGAGCAGTTCTTC. It translates to CASSQPVAGLAPNEQFF.

As regards this clonotype: Germline is not matched at one junction end, which may reflect a read error. The rearrangement joins TRBV10-3 to TRBJ1-2; D remains unclear. The CDR3 extends over 17 amino acids. The germline CDR1 and CDR2 sequences are ENHRY and SYGVKD. The CDR3 nucleotides are TGTGCCATCAGTGAGTCAGACGGAACCATCGCTAACTATGGCCACACCTTC. It codes for CAISESDGTIANYGHTF.

The chain employs TRBV12-3 or TRBV12-4 and TRBJ2-4; TRBD2 matches at 13 bases. The end of the DNA is better explained by TRBJ2-7, so the J call may be wrong. The CDR3 is made up of 14 amino acids. CDR3 sequence: CASRLAGGRYEQYF. The CDR3, as DNA: TGTGCCAGCAGACTAGCGGGAGGGAGGTACGAGCAGTACTTC.

The chain uses TRBV6-5 and TRBJ1-1; no definite D call. With 8 bases removed from V and 6 bases from J, the gap between germline ends came to 16 bases. This CDR3 region has 13 residues. CDR1 and CDR2 from the germline V gene are MNHEY and SVGAGI. In DNA, the CDR3 is TGTGCCAGCGCCCCTCGAGTAAGGGCTGAAGCTTTCTTT. Translating it yields CASAPRVRAEAFF.